This TCR beta chain is drawn from a study of shared clonotypes between healthy human individuals. CD45RO-negative, CCR7-selected cells formed the naive CD8 fraction, which excluded terminally differentiated effector memory CD45RA+ cells. Within Nashville, Tennessee resided all donors, each a Caucasian adult. CDR3 length equals 12 residues. Trimming left V 6 bases short and J 6 bases short, with 9 bases between. CDR1 and CDR2 (germline): SNHLY, FYNNEI. The authors distributed each subset's genomic DNA evenly over several immunoSEQ plates. The data were produced by immunoSEQ multiplex PCR, yet TCRdb's version contains in-frame clones alone and is incomplete. The repertoire holds fewer than 1 million clones, with about 96% as singletons. In its sample, this clone was seen once.

The gene calls are TRBV2 and TRBJ1-5, with D maybe TRBD1 (6 bases). This sequence was found in a man in his thirties or forties in good health. Sequencing was carried out using naive CD8+ T cells sorted from blood. The DNA for the CDR3 is TGTGCCAGCAGGACGGGGGCTCAGCCCCAGCATTTT. Translated: CASRTGAQPQHF.